These T cell receptor beta chains were read from a single sample in a study of T cells in localized non-small cell lung cancer. Repertoires were generated with immunoSEQ multiplex PCR, while TCRdb's copy carries only in-frame clones and drops some. The sample carries tens of thousands of clones, about 80% recorded once. This material consisted of PBMCs, taken before any cancer treatment. The receptors derive from a man between 40 and 70 years old with stage II lung adenocarcinoma. The CDR3 runs from the conserved cysteine through the conserved F or W. The D gene is left open where the match is weak. Clone size is not always given. Where it is, it says once, few, many or a class for expanded clones.

cdr3_aa cdr3_nt v_call clone_size j_call d_call
CASSLNAGVRETQYF TGTGCCAGCAGCTTAAATGCGGGGGTGCGTGAGACCCAGTACTTC TRBV7-6 . TRBJ2-5 TRBD2
CASSVQGVGGYTF TGTGCCAGTAGTGTACAGGGGGTTGGCGGCTACACCTTC TRBV19 . TRBJ1-2 TRBD1
CASSQTGNTEAFF TGCGCCAGCAGCCAAACAGGGAACACTGAAGCTTTCTTT TRBV4-3 once TRBJ1-1 .
CASSDRVYEQYF TGTGCCAGCAGTGACCGAGTCTACGAGCAGTACTTC TRBV6-6 . TRBJ2-7 .
CASRPTGGFSPLHF TGTGCCAGCAGACCTACAGGGGGCTTTTCACCCCTCCACTTT TRBV28 . TRBJ1-6 TRBD1
CASSSDRNYGYTF TGTGCCAGCAGTTCCGACAGAAATTATGGCTACACCTTC TRBV6-1 once TRBJ1-2 .
CASRETGVVTGELFF TGTGCCAGCAGGGAAACAGGGGTTGTAACCGGGGAGCTGTTTTTT TRBV6-1 . TRBJ2-2 TRBD1
CASSTGREITDTQYF TGTGCCAGCAGTACCGGGCGGGAGATTACAGATACGCAGTATTTT TRBV5-4 . TRBJ2-3 TRBD2
CASSVDLPGGTLHF TGTGCCAGCAGTGTGGACCTGCCCGGAGGGACCCTCCACTTT TRBV2 . TRBJ1-6 .
CASSELANSPLHF TGTGCCAGCAGTGAACTGGCAAATTCACCCCTCCACTTT TRBV2 few TRBJ1-6 .
CASSPQGAVTDTQYF TGTGCCAGCAGCCCCCAGGGGGCGGTCACAGATACGCAGTATTTT TRBV5-4 . TRBJ2-3 TRBD1
CASSKGPYEQYF TGTGCCAGCAGTAAGGGACCCTACGAGCAGTACTTC TRBV28 . TRBJ2-7 .
CASSRDSSAYEQFF TGTGCCAGCAGCCGGGACAGCTCGGCCTATGAGCAGTTCTTC TRBV7-9 . TRBJ2-1 TRBD1
CASSQDRSSGGYTGELFF TGTGCCAGCAGCCAAGATCGTAGTAGCGGGGGGTATACCGGGGAGCTGTTTTTT TRBV4-2 . TRBJ2-2 TRBD2
CASSFFLETQYF TGTGCCAGCAGCTTCTTTTTGGAGACCCAGTACTTC TRBV5-4 few TRBJ2-5 .
CASSYGETGNTIYF TGTGCCAGCAGTTACGGGGAAACTGGAAACACCATATATTTT TRBV6-5 once TRBJ1-3 .
CASRRQGASYEQYF TGTGCCAGCAGACGACAGGGGGCCTCCTACGAGCAGTACTTC TRBV27 . TRBJ2-7 TRBD1
CASSLGLATDTQYF TGTGCCAGCAGCTTGGGGCTAGCGACTGATACGCAGTATTTT TRBV7-3 . TRBJ2-3 .
CASSEGQGSIYGYTF TGTGCCAGCAGCGAAGGACAGGGCTCCATCTATGGCTACACCTTC TRBV5-4 . TRBJ1-2 TRBD1
CASSTLDSNEQFF TGTGCCAGCAGCACCTTGGACAGCAATGAGCAGTTCTTC TRBV7-3 . TRBJ2-1 .
CASRQTGIGEKLFF TGTGCCAGCAGGCAAACAGGGATCGGAGAAAAACTGTTTTTT TRBV6-5 . TRBJ1-4 .
CASSPSGTYEQYF TGTGCCAGCAGCCCCAGCGGAACCTACGAGCAGTACTTC TRBV7-2 few TRBJ2-7 .
CASSLGQLYGYTF TGTGCCAGCAGCTTGGGACAACTCTATGGCTACACCTTC TRBV5-4 . TRBJ1-2 .
CASRSGTGPNYGYTF TGCGCCAGCAGGTCCGGGACAGGGCCTAACTATGGCTACACCTTC TRBV5-1 few TRBJ1-2 TRBD1
CASSLPSAGELFF TGTGCCAGCAGCTTGCCCTCGGCCGGGGAGCTGTTTTTT TRBV5-4 . TRBJ2-2 .
CASSPGGETQYF TGTGCCAGCTCACCGGGCGGGGAGACCCAGTACTTC TRBV18 . TRBJ2-5 .
CASTPGRGGNEQFF TGTGCCAGCACCCCGGGACGGGGCGGCAATGAGCAGTTCTTC TRBV7-2 . TRBJ2-1 .
CASSLERGTSGNTIYF TGCGCCAGCAGCTTGGAGCGGGGTACCTCTGGAAACACCATATATTTT TRBV5-1 . TRBJ1-3 .
CASSLDSSGNTIYF TGCGCCAGCAGCTTGGACAGTTCTGGAAACACCATATATTTT TRBV5-1 few TRBJ1-3 .
CASSPPYLQHYGYTF TGTGCCAGCTCACCACCTTATTTACAGCACTATGGCTACACCTTC TRBV18 . TRBJ1-2 .
CASSLERTSGELETQYF TGCGCCAGCAGCTTGGAAAGGACTAGCGGGGAGTTGGAGACCCAGTACTTC TRBV5-1 . TRBJ2-5 TRBD2
CASREGREETQYF TGTGCCAGCAGGGAGGGGCGCGAAGAGACCCAGTACTTC TRBV2 few TRBJ2-5 .